This passage covers 18 T cell receptor beta chains from one sample sequenced in a study of cytomegalovirus exposure and HLA in healthy donors. Repertoires were generated with immunoSEQ multiplex PCR, while TCRdb's copy carries only in-frame clones and drops some. Among a few hundred thousand clones listed, more than 75% were seen once. Sequences were obtained from PBMCs. Receptors originate from a woman younger than 35 in good health and CMV-seronegative.

V and J are TRBV11-2 and TRBJ2-7; possible D gene TRBD1, 6 bases. This CDR3 has 14 residues. Trimming removed 3 bases from V and 2 bases from J, with 11 bases in between. CDR1 and CDR2 from the germline V gene are SGHAT and FQNNGV. The CDR3 protein is CASSFSSGAYEQYF. CDR3 sequence (DNA): TGTGCCAGCAGCTTTTCCTCAGGGGCCTACGAGCAGTACTTC. The full variable domain, rest sourced from reference TRBV11-2 and TRBJ2-7, is EAGVAQSPRYKIIEKRQSVAFWCNPISGHATLYWYQQILGQGPKLLIQFQNNGVVDDSQLPKDRFSAERLKGVDSTLKIQPAKLEDSAVYLCASSFSSGAYEQYFGPGTRLTVT.

J is TRBJ2-3 and V is TRBV1; the D call of TRBD2 is as the table states it, not checked on the DNA. TRBV1 counts as a pseudogene. The length of the CDR3 is 14 residues. The CDR3 DNA follows: TGCACCAGCAGCCCTCGGGCACTAGCAGATACGCAGTATTTT. It codes for CTSSPRALADTQYF.

The genes are TRBV19 and TRBJ2-4; possibly TRBD1 for D (5 bases). The V gene lost 5 bases and the J gene lost 7 bases, with 21 bases spanning the gap. The CDR3 extends over 16 amino acids. Germline-derived CDR1 and CDR2 are LNHDA and SQIVND (reference sequence). CDR3 residues: CASSPPGNERRNIQYF. CDR3 in DNA: TGTGCCAGTAGTCCCCCAGGGAACGAGCGCCGGAACATTCAGTACTTC.

In regard to this clone: One junction end disagrees with the germline gene, perhaps due to a read error. This chain connects TRBV7-3 to TRBJ2-5; a possible D gene is TRBD1 (5 bases). This CDR3 spans 13 amino acids. Germline lookup yields CDR1 SGHTA and CDR2 FQGTGA. The CDR3 DNA reads as TGTGCCAGCAGCCTAACTCCCGAAGGGGCCCAGTACTTC. This codes for CASSLTPEGAQYF.

This chain joins TRBV12-5 and TRBJ2-7, with TRBD1 identical over 7 bases. The V and J ends lost 5 bases and 5 bases, in that order; junction bases with no gene match: 6. CDR1 is LGHNT and CDR2 is FRNRAP in the germline V gene. The CDR3 sequence is 13 residues long. The CDR3 sequence is CASGPGQTNEQYF. The CDR3, as DNA: TGTGCTAGTGGTCCGGGACAGACGAACGAGCAGTACTTC.

The rearrangement links TRBV18 to TRBJ1-2; D remains ambiguous. V was pared by 2 bases and J by 7 bases, with 20 bases between. Germline V gene sequence: CDR1 KGHSH, CDR2 LQKENI. CDR3 length equals 16 residues. DNA for the CDR3: TGTGCCAGCTCACCAAGTTCCGGCAGACGAGGGATTGGCTACACCTTC. Translated: CASSPSSGRRGIGYTF. The entire variable domain, with the rest obtained from reference TRBV18 and TRBJ1-2, is as follows: NAGVMQNPRHLVRRRGQEARLRCSPMKGHSHVYWYRQLPEEGLKFMVYLQKENIIDESGMPKERFSAEFPKEGPSILRIQQVVRGDSAAYFCASSPSSGRRGIGYTFGSGTRLTVV.

In its sample, this clone was seen a few times. The rearrangement uses TRBV30 and TRBJ1-5; D unclear. This CDR3 comprises 13 residues. Trimming left V 1 base short and J 6 bases short, with 10 bases between. The V gene's germline CDR1 is GTSNPN and CDR2 SVGIG (reference sequence). CDR3 DNA: TGTGCCTGGAGTGCAGGTACTTCTCAGCCCCAGCATTTT. This encodes CAWSAGTSQPQHF.

This chain uses TRBV19 with TRBJ1-5, with D uncertain. Germline loops: CDR1 LNHDA, CDR2 SQIVND (reference sequence). Trimming took 6 bases from V and 0 from J, leaving 18 bases between them. The CDR3 runs 17 residues. For the CDR3, the DNA is TGTGCCAGTAGCCCCATTAGCAGCCTGAATAGCAATCAGCCCCAGCATTTT. Residues: CASSPISSLNSNQPQHF.

This rearrangement joins TRBV7-3 to TRBJ1-1, with TRBD1 as a possible D gene (6 bases). Trimming took off 4 bases at V and 3 bases at J, with 12 bases between the two ends. The CDR3 runs to 14 residues. Germline CDR1 and CDR2: SGHTA and FQGTGA. The DNA of the CDR3 is TGTGCCAGCAGCTATCCAGGGGTTGACACTGAAGCTTTCTTT. Its protein is CASSYPGVDTEAFF. Full variable domain (outside the CDR3, taken from reference TRBV7-3 and TRBJ1-1): GAGVSQTPSNKVTEKGKYVELRCDPISGHTALYWYRQSLGQGPEFLIYFQGTGAADDSGLPNDRFFAVRPEGSVSTLKIQRTERGDSAVYLCASSYPGVDTEAFFGQGTRLTVV.

V is TRBV7-2 and J is TRBJ2-7, with D unclear. The CDR3 is made up of 15 amino acids. Per germline, CDR1 SGHTA and CDR2 FQGNSA. Between the trimmed V and J ends, which lost 3 bases and 7 bases, there was a span of 19 bases. The CDR3 sequence is CASSFVMTSLPEQYF. Here the CDR3 DNA reads TGTGCCAGCAGCTTTGTGATGACTTCCCTACCGGAGCAGTACTTC.

Only one count was recorded for this clone. V usage is TRBV9 and J usage is TRBJ1-2; unclear D gene. This CDR3 has 13 amino acids. Germline values: CDR1 SGDLS, CDR2 YYNGEE. V lost 1 base, J lost 8 bases, and 12 bases lay in between. In DNA, the CDR3 is TGTGCCAGCAGCGTAAGTCACAGTCAGGGCTACACCTTC. Translating it yields CASSVSHSQGYTF.

This chain connects TRBV9 to TRBJ2-6; TRBD2 aligns across 8 bases. The V gene's germline CDR1 is SGDLS and CDR2 YYNGEE. V lost 0 bases, J lost 2 bases, and 1 base stayed unmatched. This CDR3 region has 16 residues. The CDR3 sequence: CASSVAGGAGANVLTF. In nucleotides, the CDR3 is TGTGCCAGCAGCGTAGCCGGGGGGGCTGGGGCCAACGTCCTGACTTTC.

The V gene is TRBV6-5, the J gene TRBJ2-7, with no clear D. The V end was cut by 7 bases, the J end by 2 bases, with 18 bases between. Germline CDR1 and CDR2: MNHEY and SVGAGI. The CDR3 sequence is 15 residues long. CDR3 nucleotides: TGTGCCAGCACTGCCCCGGGTAACCTAGCCTACGAGCAGTACTTC. It translates to CASTAPGNLAYEQYF.

The CDR3 nucleotides read TGTGCCAGCACCCGTGTCGTGGGGGCAGGAATCACTGAAGCTTTCTTT. It specifies CASTRVVGAGITEAFF. This chain uses TRBV2 with TRBJ1-1; D is possibly TRBD1 (6 bases). CDR1 is SNHLY and CDR2 is FYNNEI in the germline V gene. Trimming left V 7 bases short and J 4 bases short, with 22 bases between. The CDR3 contains 16 residues.

The chain carries TRBV5-1 and TRBJ2-7; 10 bases are shared with TRBD2. CDR3 length equals 14 residues. Unmatched junction bases numbered 3, after V lost 2 bases and J lost 4 bases. Germline V gene sequence: CDR1 SGHRS, CDR2 YFSETQ. This chain's CDR3 is CASSFLAGEYEQYF. Here the CDR3 DNA reads TGCGCCAGCAGCTTCCTAGCGGGGGAATACGAGCAGTACTTC. Drawing the rest from reference TRBV5-1 and TRBJ2-7, the complete variable domain is KAGVTQTPRYLIKTRGQQVTLSCSPISGHRSVSWYQQTPGQGLQFLFEYFSETQRNKGNFPGRFSGRQFSNSRSEMNVSTLELGDSALYLCASSFLAGEYEQYFGPGTRLTVT.

The rearrangement uses TRBV29-1 and TRBJ2-3; TRBD1 matches at 10 bases. After removal of 0 bases from V and 4 bases from J, the junction contained 10 bases not matched to a gene. The CDR3 has 17 amino acids. Germline CDR1 and CDR2: SQVTM and ANQGSEA. CDR3 region: CSVEDFDRGPVSDTQYF. The CDR3 nucleotides are TGCAGCGTTGAAGATTTTGACAGGGGGCCCGTGTCAGATACGCAGTATTTT.

This clone was detected only a few times. The chain uses TRBV7-2 and TRBJ1-1, with 7 bases matching TRBD1. The ends lost 4 bases at V and 8 bases at J; junction bases unmatched: 10. The germline gives CDR1 SGHTA, CDR2 FQGNSA. CDR3 length: 14 amino acids. In nucleotides, the CDR3 is TGTGCCAGCAGCTCCTACGCACAGGGGAACGAAGCTTTCTTT. Its translation is CASSSYAQGNEAFF.

This clone was counted once. The chain links TRBV9 to TRBJ1-3; the D gene is possibly TRBD1 (5 bases). The CDR3 has 15 amino acids. CDR1 is SGDLS and CDR2 is YYNGEE in the germline V gene. V was pared by 2 bases and J by 2 bases, with 11 bases between. Here the CDR3 DNA reads TGTGCCAGCAGCGTGGATTCGGGGGCTGGAAACACCATATATTTT. This translates into CASSVDSGAGNTIYF.